This T cell receptor (beta chain) is drawn from a study of T cells after yellow fever vaccination. Using its own MiXCR run on the 5' RACE reads, TCRdb lists one record per CDR3 protein. Here the sample spans about 260,000 distinct CDR3 sequences, roughly 4.8% being singletons. This clonotype was seen at least ten times. Its cognate antigen is unknown. Whole-study results and caveats: In post-booster samples, most primary-vaccination clones reappeared (under 98% CD4, 70% to 90% CD8). Abundant bulk-derived clonotypes could contaminate FACS-sorted repertoires.

This CDR3 is built from 16 residues. CDR1 and CDR2 (germline): MGHRA, YSYEKL. V shed 0 bases and J 4 bases; nucleotides not matched to a gene: 4. Sample: CD4+ T cells sorted from PBMCs, taken on the day of the yellow fever booster vaccination. The receptor's source is a man younger than 30 who received the YFV17D yellow fever vaccine. The chain uses TRBV4-1 and TRBJ2-5; 11 positions agree with TRBD1. The CDR3 nucleotides are TGCGCCAGCAGCCAAGATTGGACAGGGGGCACAGAGACCCAGTACTTC. Translated: CASSQDWTGGTETQYF.